The rows below give T cell receptor beta chains drawn from one sample of a study of response to subunit inactivated influenza vaccine. TCRdb ran MiXCR on the RT-PCR reads and lists one entry per CDR3 protein. The sample shows about 500,000 distinct CDR3 sequences, about 17% of them seen only once. Sequences were derived from CD4+ T cells sorted from PBMCs, sampled roughly 24 months after vaccination. Every receptor here comes from a man aged 45-69 years who received an inactivated influenza vaccine. CDR3s include the opening cysteine and the closing phenylalanine or tryptophan. The D gene is left open where the match is weak. Only some rows state a clone size, as once, few, many or a class for expanded clones.

TRBV20-1	-	few	TRBJ1-4	CSARTKYNEKLFF	TGCAGTGCCCGGACAAAATACAATGAAAAACTGTTTTTT
TRBV11-2	-	-	TRBJ1-5	CASSPTTNSNQPQHF	TGTGCCAGCAGCCCGACAACGAATAGCAATCAGCCCCAGCATTTT
TRBV4-3	TRBD1	few	TRBJ1-2	CASSQETQGATNYGYTF	TGCGCCAGCAGCCAAGAGACGCAGGGGGCTACGAACTATGGCTACACCTTC
TRBV30	TRBD2	few	TRBJ2-1	CAWSPEISGSQFF	TGTGCCTGGAGCCCTGAGATTAGCGGGAGCCAGTTCTTC
TRBV6-1	-	few	TRBJ1-5	CASSQQGWGNQPQHF	TGTGCCAGCAGTCAACAGGGTTGGGGCAATCAGCCCCAGCATTTT
TRBV15	-	few	TRBJ1-2	CATSRDGANYGYTF	TGTGCCACCAGCAGGGACGGAGCTAACTATGGCTACACCTTC
TRBV7-9	-	-	TRBJ2-2	CASSFSYTGELFF	TGTGCCAGCAGCTTCAGCTACACCGGGGAGCTGTTTTTT
TRBV2	-	-	TRBJ2-2	CASREDSANTGELFF	TGTGCCAGCAGGGAGGACAGTGCGAACACCGGGGAGCTGTTTTTT
TRBV7-2	TRBD1	few	TRBJ2-1	CASSKDRASYNEQFF	TGTGCCAGCAGCAAGGACAGGGCCTCCTACAATGAGCAGTTCTTC
TRBV7-2	TRBD2	many	TRBJ2-1	CASSSFMGLAGGNEQFF	TGTGCCAGCAGCTCATTCATGGGACTAGCGGGAGGCAATGAGCAGTTCTTC
TRBV11-1	TRBD2	-	TRBJ2-3	CASSEIKQTSGRVGDTQYF	TGTGCCAGCAGCGAGATCAAACAGACTAGCGGGAGGGTCGGTGATACGCAGTATTTT
TRBV20-1	-	few	TRBJ2-1	CSARGGQLNEQFF	TGCAGTGCTAGAGGCGGACAGCTCAATGAGCAGTTCTTC
TRBV20-1	TRBD2	-	TRBJ2-7	CSARTGLRDEQYF	TGCAGTGCCAGAACGGGACTAAGAGACGAGCAGTACTTC
TRBV12-3/TRBV12-4	-	-	TRBJ2-1	CASTLAQSYNEQFF	TGTGCCAGCACCCTAGCACAGTCATACAATGAGCAGTTCTTC
TRBV5-6	TRBD1	-	TRBJ1-3	CASSGDRAGNTIYF	TGTGCCAGCAGCGGGGACAGGGCTGGAAACACCATATATTTT
TRBV27	-	-	TRBJ2-2	CASSSGGRNTGELFF	TGTGCCAGCAGTTCCGGGGGCAGGAACACCGGGGAGCTGTTTTTT
TRBV4-1	-	few	TRBJ1-2	CASSQDPTGHGYTF	TGCGCCAGCAGCCAAGATCCCACAGGACATGGCTACACCTTC
TRBV20-1	TRBD2	-	TRBJ2-7	CSATSSGRARSYEQYF	TGCAGTGCTACGTCTAGCGGGAGGGCCAGGTCCTACGAGCAGTACTTC
TRBV20-1	-	-	TRBJ2-7	CSARGLSWKNEQYF	TGCAGTGCCCGAGGGCTCTCCTGGAAGAACGAGCAGTACTTC
TRBV7-9	TRBD1	few	TRBJ1-3	CASSSQGVGGNTIYF	TGTGCCAGCAGCTCTCAGGGGGTTGGCGGAAACACCATATATTTT
TRBV7-2	-	-	TRBJ2-5	CASSLGERVTQETQYF	TGTGCCAGCAGCTTAGGGGAAAGGGTGACACAAGAGACCCAGTACTTC
TRBV29-1	-	-	TRBJ2-1	CSVDPTLASSHNEQFF	TGCAGCGTTGACCCCACGTTAGCCAGCTCCCACAATGAGCAGTTCTTC
TRBV11-2	-	few	TRBJ2-3	CASSQLTPPADTQYF	TGTGCCAGCAGCCAGCTCACTCCCCCCGCAGATACGCAGTATTTT
TRBV7-9	-	-	TRBJ2-7	CASRAPWGQYF	TGTGCCAGCAGAGCCCCTTGGGGGCAGTACTTC
TRBV12-3/TRBV12-4	TRBD1	few	TRBJ2-7	CASTPGQGLPIYEQYF	TGTGCCAGCACCCCGGGACAGGGACTTCCTATCTACGAGCAGTACTTC
TRBV27	-	-	TRBJ1-1	CASSRGKGRPEAFF	TGTGCCAGCAGTAGGGGGAAGGGCCGGCCTGAAGCTTTCTTT
TRBV2	TRBD2	few	TRBJ2-1	CASSRGLAGYYNEQFF	TGTGCCAGCAGCAGGGGACTAGCGGGATACTACAATGAGCAGTTCTTC
TRBV28	-	-	TRBJ2-6	CASGGTAPSGANVLTF	TGTGCCAGCGGAGGGACAGCCCCCTCTGGGGCCAACGTCCTGACTTTC
TRBV6-2/TRBV6-3	-	-	TRBJ2-1	CASSYPREAFF	TGTGCCAGCAGTTACCCCAGGGAGGCGTTCTTC